The 11 T cell receptor beta chains in this list originate from one sample, sequenced in a study of blood T cell repertoires in COVID-19. Method: immunoSEQ multiplex PCR; TCRdb's copy keeps in-frame clones and lacks some. The sample contains tens of thousands of clones, 82% of which appear only once. Sequenced material: peripheral blood. The receptors stem from a woman aged 60-75 years with acute or convalescent COVID-19.

The CDR3 nucleotides are TGTGCCAGCAGCGTAGCGGGAGCTAGCGCTGACATTCAGTACTTC. Protein: CASSVAGASADIQYF. This chain joins TRBV9 and TRBJ2-4; D is perhaps TRBD2 (6 bases). CDR1 SGDLS and CDR2 YYNGEE come from the germline V gene. Between the trimmed V and J ends, which lost 0 bases and 8 bases, there was a span of 15 bases. This CDR3 has 15 amino acids.

V gene TRBV3-1 (or the pseudogene TRBV3-2) combines with J gene TRBJ2-1; 9 bases match TRBD2. In germline, CDR1 is LGHDT, CDR2 YNNKEL (reference sequence). The CDR3 extends over 15 amino acids. The ends lost 4 bases at V and 7 bases at J; junction bases unmatched: 8. CDR3 loop: CASSPRLAAPNEQFF. CDR3 nucleotides: TGTGCCAGCAGCCCTAGACTAGCGGCCCCAAATGAGCAGTTCTTC.

The chain links TRBV5-1 to TRBJ2-1; 10 bases match TRBD2. The CDR3 runs 15 residues. Germline CDR1 SGHRS, CDR2 YFSETQ. V gave up 0 bases and J gave up 10 bases; unmatched junction bases: 7. In DNA, the CDR3 is TGCGCCAGCAGCTTGGAGGGACTAGCGCTTCGGGAGCAGTTCTTC. It encodes CASSLEGLALREQFF. Based on the CDR3 plus reference TRBV5-1 and TRBJ2-1, the full variable domain is KAGVTQTPRYLIKTRGQQVTLSCSPISGHRSVSWYQQTPGQGLQFLFEYFSETQRNKGNFPGRFSGRQFSNSRSEMNVSTLELGDSALYLCASSLEGLALREQFFGPGTRLTVL.

The chain combines TRBV29-1 with TRBJ2-3; 11 nucleotides align to TRBD2. Germline values: CDR1 SQVTM, CDR2 ANQGSEA. Trimming took 7 bases from V and 6 from J; bases not matched to a gene: 9. The CDR3 has 14 residues. As DNA, the CDR3 is TGCAGCGGTAGCGGGGGGGCGACCGGGGATACGCAGTATTTT. Protein sequence: CSGSGGATGDTQYF.

The gene calls are TRBV13 and TRBJ2-7, with 10 bases aligning to TRBD1. With V trimmed by 0 bases and J by 5 bases, 13 bases remained unmatched. The CDR3 is 18 residues long. The germline gives CDR1 PRHDT, CDR2 FYEKMQ (reference sequence). CDR3 coding DNA: TGTGCCAGCAGCTTAGGGGTCCGGACAGGGGGTATAAGCGACGAGCAGTACTTC. Protein sequence: CASSLGVRTGGISDEQYF.

The chain is built from TRBV18 and TRBJ2-5; TRBD2 matches 7 bases. The CDR3 length is 15 residues. CDR1 and CDR2 (germline): KGHSH, LQKENI. V was pared by 3 bases and J by 2 bases, with 6 bases of the junction left unmatched. CDR3 residues: CASSPIGTTQETQYF. The CDR3 nucleotides read TGTGCCAGCTCACCCATTGGGACTACACAAGAGACCCAGTACTTC.

The chain joins TRBV3-1 (or the pseudogene TRBV3-2) to TRBJ1-1, with D hard to call. Looked up from germline, CDR1 is LGHDT and CDR2 is YNNKEL (reference sequence). The CDR3 extends over 13 amino acids. Between the trimmed V and J ends, which lost 4 bases and 4 bases, there was a span of 10 bases. CDR3 nucleotides: TGTGCCAGCAGCCTTGGGCCGAGCACTGAAGCTTTCTTT. Translation: CASSLGPSTEAFF.

The chain carries TRBV4-1 and TRBJ1-1; D possibly corresponds to TRBD1 (6 bases). The CDR3 runs to 15 residues. Germline assignment: CDR1 MGHRA and CDR2 YSYEKL. The V end was cut by 0 bases, the J end by 3 bases, with 11 bases between. DNA for the CDR3: TGCGCCAGCAGCCAAGATGAGGGGGTGGACACTGAAGCTTTCTTT. Encoded protein: CASSQDEGVDTEAFF.

The V gene is TRBV19, the J gene TRBJ1-2; 7 nucleotides agree with TRBD1. From germline, CDR1 is LNHDA and CDR2 SQIVND (reference sequence). The CDR3 spans 15 residues. The trim removed 4 bases at V and 8 bases at J, leaving 13 bases unmatched. The CDR3 sequence is CASSTDRVGRSGYTF. The CDR3, as DNA: TGTGCCAGTAGTACCGACAGGGTGGGGAGGTCCGGCTACACCTTC.

The V gene is TRBV6-5, the J gene TRBJ1-2; no clear D. Trimming removed 2 bases at V and 8 bases at J, with 9 bases between. Looked up from germline, CDR1 is MNHEY and CDR2 is SVGAGI. CDR3 size: 12 residues. CDR3 DNA: TGTGCCAGCAGTTACGGAGGGATGGGCTACACCTTC. Its translation: CASSYGGMGYTF.

This clone was counted a single time. The rearrangement uses TRBV19 and TRBJ1-4; TRBD1 is a possible D gene (5 bases). Trimming stripped 4 bases from V and 4 bases from J, with 19 bases between. The CDR3 extends over 17 amino acids. Germline values: CDR1 LNHDA, CDR2 SQIVND (reference sequence). The CDR3 sequence is CASSSAGTDNFNEKLFF. CDR3 bases: TGTGCCAGTAGTAGCGCGGGGACCGACAATTTTAATGAAAAACTGTTTTTT.